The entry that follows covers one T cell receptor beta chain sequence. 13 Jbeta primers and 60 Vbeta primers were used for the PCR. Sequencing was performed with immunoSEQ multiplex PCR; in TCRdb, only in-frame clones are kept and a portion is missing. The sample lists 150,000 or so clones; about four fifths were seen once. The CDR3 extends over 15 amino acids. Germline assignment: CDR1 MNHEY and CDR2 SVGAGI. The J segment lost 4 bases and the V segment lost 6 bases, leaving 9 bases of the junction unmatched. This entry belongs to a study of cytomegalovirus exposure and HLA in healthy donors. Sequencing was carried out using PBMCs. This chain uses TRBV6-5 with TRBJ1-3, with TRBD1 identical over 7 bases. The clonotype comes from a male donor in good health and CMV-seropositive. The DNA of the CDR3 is TGTGCCAGCAGCCTCCGGGACAGCCCAGGAAACACCATATATTTT. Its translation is CASSLRDSPGNTIYF.